This record looks at one T cell receptor beta chain sequence and its context. These data originate in a study of tumor-infiltrating lymphocytes in oesophageal squamous cell carcinoma. TCRdb processed the PCR reads anew with MiXCR; each CDR3 protein has one entry. The table has 20,000 to 25,000 distinct CDR3 sequences, around 39% seen once; the top ten hold 12%. Germline CDR1 and CDR2: SGHVS and FNYEAQ. This CDR3 region has 17 residues. The source of this sequence is a male donor with esophageal squamous cell carcinoma. Input material: esophageal tumor tissue. The gene calls are TRBV7-6 and TRBJ2-5; possibly TRBD2 for D (6 bases). The DNA end is more similar to TRBJ2-1, so the J call may be wrong. CDR3 bases: TGTGCCAGCAGCTTCTTAGCGGCCGAGTTGGGTGGAAATGAGCAGTTCTTC. It codes for CASSFLAAELGGNEQFF.